These T cell receptor beta chains were read from a single sample in a study of identical twins. TCRdb re-analysed the 5' RACE reads in MiXCR, keeping a single row per CDR3 protein. Of under 500,000 distinct CDR3 sequences listed, 13% to 15% were seen once; the top ten hold approximately 0.9%. The same sample was also studied in work on yellow fever vaccine responses in identical twins.

Sequenced input: CD4+ T cells sorted from blood. The receptors were gathered from a woman between 18 and 29 years old in good health. Each CDR3 is given with its conserved first and last residue. The D gene is left open where the match is weak. Expanded clones get a size class; other rows say once, few or many, or leave the size out.

abundance,d_gene,v_gene,j_gene,CDR3aa,CDR3nt
NA,NA,TRBV27,TRBJ2-7,CASSPTLGGPGSYEQYF,TGTGCCAGCAGTCCCACCCTGGGGGGGCCGGGATCCTACGAGCAGTACTTC
many,NA,TRBV29-1,TRBJ2-2,CSVVGRGGNTGELFF,TGCAGCGTTGTTGGCCGTGGGGGGAACACCGGGGAGCTGTTTTTT
many,TRBD2,TRBV4-1,TRBJ2-1,CASSQDPAGGPWNEQFF,TGCGCCAGCAGCCAAGATCCCGCGGGAGGGCCGTGGAATGAGCAGTTCTTC
NA,NA,TRBV5-5,TRBJ2-3,CASSLPQYSADTQYF,TGTGCCAGCAGCTTGCCGCAATACAGTGCAGATACGCAGTATTTT
NA,TRBD1,TRBV5-1,TRBJ2-7,CASSVDRGNEQYF,TGCGCCAGCAGTGTAGACAGGGGCAACGAGCAGTACTTC
NA,TRBD2,TRBV20-1,TRBJ2-7,CSASPGVAGDEQYF,TGCAGTGCTAGCCCCGGGGTAGCGGGAGACGAGCAGTACTTC
many,TRBD2,TRBV20-1,TRBJ2-5,CSAGRGTSGSRETQYF,TGCAGTGCTGGGAGGGGGACTAGCGGGAGCCGAGAGACCCAGTACTTC
few,NA,TRBV5-1,TRBJ1-5,CASSPGQKNQPQHF,TGCGCCAGCAGCCCCGGACAGAAAAACCAGCCCCAGCATTTT
many,TRBD2,TRBV20-1,TRBJ2-7,CSAREGLKQYF,TGCAGTGCTAGAGAGGGACTAAAGCAGTACTTC
NA,NA,TRBV29-1,TRBJ1-4,CSVGPGTGEKLFF,TGCAGCGTTGGTCCGGGTACGGGTGAAAAACTGTTTTTT
few,NA,TRBV5-1,TRBJ1-6,CASSYSGISDNSPLHF,TGCGCCAGCAGCTACTCCGGGATATCAGATAATTCACCCCTCCACTTT
NA,TRBD2,TRBV10-3,TRBJ2-1,CAIRGLAGSSYNEQFF,TGTGCCATCAGGGGGCTAGCGGGGAGCTCCTACAATGAGCAGTTCTTC
few,NA,TRBV29-1,TRBJ2-1,CSVALGQGNSYNEQFF,TGCAGCGTTGCCCTGGGGCAGGGGAACTCCTACAATGAGCAGTTCTTC
NA,TRBD2,TRBV20-1,TRBJ2-1,CSARDTSGRGSYNEQFF,TGCAGTGCTAGAGATACTAGCGGGAGGGGGTCCTACAATGAGCAGTTCTTC
NA,NA,TRBV15,TRBJ1-2,CATSREDFPYGYTF,TGTGCCACCAGCAGAGAAGATTTTCCCTATGGCTACACCTTC
few,NA,TRBV24-1,TRBJ2-1,CATSDLRERYNEQFF,TGTGCCACCAGTGATTTGCGGGAGCGGTACAATGAGCAGTTCTTC
few,TRBD1,TRBV14,TRBJ2-7,CASSQGIKTGTGFSYEQYF,TGTGCCAGCAGCCAAGGAATAAAAACCGGGACAGGATTTTCCTACGAGCAGTACTTC
few,NA,TRBV7-9,TRBJ2-7,CASSLGKGVYEQYF,TGTGCCAGCAGCTTAGGAAAAGGGGTCTACGAGCAGTACTTC
few,NA,TRBV12-3/TRBV12-4,TRBJ2-2,CASSLDTGTLVGELFF,TGTGCCAGCAGTTTAGATACGGGTACACTTGTCGGGGAGCTGTTTTTT